Shown below are 15 T cell receptor beta chains from a single sample sequenced in a study of memory CD4+ T cells and cytomegalovirus serostatus (dated by TCRdb to between 2019 and 2020). A FACSAria II was used to sort memory CD4+ T cells, defined as single viable CD3+CD4+CD8-CD45RO+ cells. The library was built by means of the immunoSEQ multiplex PCR assay. TCRdb took over this immuneACCESS table, retaining in-frame rearrangements with V and J assigned. Such tables are incomplete; in checked studies, under half of the missing clones stem from an unresolved V gene, and the remainder is unexplained. The sample has around 50,000 clones on record, 70% to 75% of them singletons. 1.2% of the sample is held by the ten biggest clonotypes. Sequencing input: memory CD4+ T cells from blood. The receptors were sampled from an adult in good health and CMV-seropositive.

The chain joins TRBV4-1 to TRBJ1-2; D gene unclear. CDR1 and CDR2 (germline): MGHRA, YSYEKL. Trimming stripped 2 bases from V and 2 bases from J, with 6 bases between. The CDR3 length is 13 residues. In DNA form, the CDR3 reads TGCGCCAGCAGCCAACCCCGAAACTATGGCTACACCTTC. Its protein is CASSQPRNYGYTF.

CDR3 sequence reads: CSVSGTGGLEQYF. Here the CDR3 DNA reads TGCAGCGTCTCCGGGACAGGGGGCCTCGAGCAGTACTTC. The genes are TRBV29-1 and TRBJ2-7; TRBD1 agrees at 12 bases. V lost 6 bases and J lost 6; bases outside the gene matches: 6. CDR1 and CDR2 (germline): SQVTM, ANQGSEA. The CDR3 covers 13 residues.

This clone turned up a few times. The chain recombines TRBV29-1 with TRBJ1-2; 7 bases fit TRBD1. The V and J ends lost 4 bases and 5 bases, in that order; junction bases with no gene match: 10. The CDR3 covers 14 residues. The germline V gene encodes CDR1 SQVTM and CDR2 ANQGSEA. The CDR3 DNA sequence: TGCAGCGTTGGCGGGACAGCCCGAAGTTATGGCTACACCTTC. Its translation is CSVGGTARSYGYTF.

The chain has TRBV10-3 and TRBJ1-3; perhaps TRBD1 as D (6 bases). Germline V gene lookup returns CDR1 ENHRY and CDR2 SYGVKD. This CDR3 spans 14 amino acids. Trimming pared 6 bases from V and 4 bases from J, leaving 13 bases between. CDR3 coding DNA: TGTGCCATCAGCCAACAGGGCTCCGGAAACACCATATATTTT. It translates to CAISQQGSGNTIYF.

In this sample, this clone turned up a few times. The chain couples TRBV19 to TRBJ1-5, with a weak D call TRBD1 (5 bases). The CDR3 totals 16 residues. V dropped 1 base and J dropped 1 base, with 11 bases sitting between them. CDR1 and CDR2 from the germline V gene are LNHDA and SQIVND (reference sequence). The CDR3 sequence: CASSIVIGDSNQPQHF. The DNA of the CDR3 is TGTGCCAGTAGTATAGTTATTGGGGACAGCAATCAGCCCCAGCATTTT.

This clone was counted between two and nine times. Other DNA sequences in this specimen translate into the identical CDR3. The CDR3 spells CSASSWHGYTF. The CDR3 DNA follows: TGCAGTGCTAGTTCCTGGCATGGCTACACCTTC. The rearrangement uses TRBV20-1 and TRBJ1-2; D unclear. Trimming stripped 3 bases from V and 6 bases from J, with 8 bases between. Per the germline V gene, CDR1 is DFQATT and CDR2 is SNEGSKA (reference sequence). The CDR3 runs 11 residues.

The rearrangement joins TRBV28 to TRBJ2-1; D possibly uses TRBD1 or TRBD2 (6 bases each). The CDR3 covers 17 residues. Trimming pared 6 bases from V and 4 bases from J, leaving 22 bases between. Germline CDR1 and CDR2: MDHEN and SYDVKM. CDR3 bases: TGTGCCAGCAGCACCCTAAGGAGGGGGGAAACGTACAATGAGCAGTTCTTC. Translated: CASSTLRRGETYNEQFF.

This clone was picked up a small number of times. The chain joins TRBV7-8 to TRBJ1-4, with 10 bases matching TRBD1. Looked up from germline, CDR1 is SGHVS and CDR2 is FQNEAQ. The CDR3 runs to 15 residues. Trimming removed 0 bases from V and 8 bases from J; junction bases left unmatched: 3. CDR3 sequence (DNA): TGTGCCAGCAGCTTAGCGACAGGGGGCGTAGAAAAACTGTTTTTT. It is translated as CASSLATGGVEKLFF.

The V call is TRBV7-9, the J call TRBJ1-5, with 9 bases aligning to TRBD1. Looked up from germline, CDR1 is SEHNR and CDR2 is FQNEAQ (reference sequence). This CDR3 region has 17 residues. Trimming removed 5 bases from V and 1 base from J; junction bases left unmatched: 9. Here the CDR3 DNA reads TGTGCCAGCAGCCTATGGACAGGGGACCCAAGCAATCAGCCCCAGCATTTT. Translating it yields CASSLWTGDPSNQPQHF.

DNA of the CDR3: TGTGCCAGCAGCTTAGTACGACACTCCAGGGTGGGCTACACCTTC. It codes for CASSLVRHSRVGYTF. V is TRBV7-2 and J is TRBJ1-2; D possibly corresponds to TRBD1 (5 bases). V lost 1 base, J lost 8 bases, and 17 bases lay in between. This CDR3 is built from 15 residues. Germline lookup yields CDR1 SGHTA and CDR2 FQGNSA. Using reference TRBV7-2 and TRBJ1-2 for the parts outside the CDR3, the full variable domain is GAGVSQSPSNKVTEKGKDVELRCDPISGHTALYWYRQSLGQGLEFLIYFQGNSAPDKSGLPSDRFSAERTGGSVSTLTIQRTQQEDSAVYLCASSLVRHSRVGYTFGSGTRLTVV.

The chain uses TRBV5-5 and TRBJ1-2; possible D gene TRBD1, 6 bases. Per germline, CDR1 SGHKS and CDR2 YYEKEE (reference sequence). V was cut by 3 bases and J by 3 bases, with 12 bases left in between. This CDR3 spans 14 amino acids. The CDR3 spells CASSSTRQDYGYTF. The DNA of the CDR3 is TGTGCCAGCAGCTCTACCAGACAGGACTATGGCTACACCTTC.

The V call is TRBV4-2, the J call TRBJ2-5; 9 bases match TRBD2. Unmatched junction bases numbered 4, after V lost 1 base and J lost 4 bases. Germline CDR1 is LGHNA and CDR2 is YNFKEQ. CDR3 size: 15 residues. Here the CDR3 reads CASSQGGGVTETQYF. The CDR3 bases are TGTGCCAGCAGCCAAGGCGGGGGGGTAACAGAGACCCAGTACTTC.

V gene TRBV2 combines with J gene TRBJ2-2; D not resolved. Germline lookup yields CDR1 SNHLY and CDR2 FYNNEI. Trimming cost V 0 bases and J 5 bases, with 4 bases left between them. This CDR3 is 13 amino acids long. CDR3 residues: CASSEAWTGELFF. DNA for the CDR3: TGTGCCAGCAGTGAAGCTTGGACCGGGGAGCTGTTTTTT.

The chain joins TRBV5-1 to TRBJ2-3; 11 bases align to TRBD2. Germline CDR1 SGHRS, CDR2 YFSETQ. After removal of 4 bases from V and 4 bases from J, the junction contained 2 bases not matched to a gene. This CDR3 is 14 amino acids long. Here the CDR3 DNA reads TGCGCCAGCAGCGCGGGACTAGCGGCAGATACGCAGTATTTT. This gives the protein CASSAGLAADTQYF.

V gene TRBV18 combines with J gene TRBJ2-2; TRBD1 matches 8 bases. In germline, CDR1 is KGHSH, CDR2 LQKENI. The CDR3 sequence is 17 residues long. V gave up 2 bases and J gave up 2 bases; unmatched junction bases: 7. CDR3 residues: CASSPGQGVFNTGELFF. The CDR3 nucleotides are TGTGCCAGCTCACCAGGACAGGGAGTTTTCAACACCGGGGAGCTGTTTTTT.